This T cell receptor (beta chain) was sequenced during a study of post-analysis software for immune sequencing data (dated by TCRdb to the mid-2010s). Context from the whole study: Relapsing-remitting, secondary progressive and progressive-relapsing multiple sclerosis were recorded as disease courses, and subtype annotation was lacking for some patients. The patient repertoires were set against around ten previously published healthy control repertoires from donors whose ages ranged from 6 to 25 years. A subset of samples was prepared in parallel using single-end sample barcoding, then pooled and co-amplified after Illumina adapter ligation. Study-wide findings and limitations: Patients showed significantly higher frequencies than controls for about 5 TRBV segments, among them TRBV5-6, TRBV5-1 and TRBV20-1. Normalized Chao1 diversity was significantly lower in multiple sclerosis patients than controls, suggesting substantial peripheral T-cell clonal expansion. Strong co-clustering of samples prepared in the same batch was shown by direct clustering with F measure, prompting a batch-effect correction. The control group was slightly older than the multiple sclerosis patient group.

TCR beta repertoires were profiled from peripheral blood of roughly 13 young patients with multiple sclerosis to demonstrate the VDJtools post-analysis software. The multiple sclerosis patients were children and adolescents between roughly 6 and 17 years of age. From the germline V gene (reference sequence), CDR1 is DFQATT and CDR2 is SNEGSKA. Trimming takes 3 bases from V and 4 bases from J, and the germline ends sit 13 bases apart. The CDR3 goes from the cysteine to the phenylalanine over 14 residues. Left in the record is the CDR3 DNA by itself, 42 bases read in frame from the first base. A note on this clonotype: It lacks a known antigen. One base away there is no much larger clone; base qualities are not given.

Library creation used PCR. Sequencing was performed on an Illumina HiSeq 2500. To reduce PCR and sequencing biases, unique molecular identifiers were built into the TCR beta cDNA libraries. Roughly 500,000 cDNA molecules were obtained for every 1 to 10 million input T cells, so each molecule roughly corresponded to one T cell. The same protocol used for the earlier healthy control dataset was applied to prepare and sequence the patient libraries. Samples belonging to the same batch were prepared together, multiplexed and sequenced on a shared HiSeq lane. For the original study's pipeline: MIGEC handled the raw barcoded reads, throwing out single-read molecular identifier groups before consensus assembly and CDR3 extraction. VDJtools was used for post-analysis of the clonotype tables, with diversity normalized by down-sampling every dataset to the smallest sample size. In repertoire overlap clustering, CDR3 amino acid sequences, but not nucleotide sequences, were matched to correct batch-related cross-sample contamination. TCRdb reprocessing: public reads trimmed at Q25 with fastp, clones called with MiXCR, in-frame beta chains kept. Each entry merges the rows of one CDR3 protein and shows their most common DNA and genes. TCRdb, not the authors, supplied the V and J calls. Within this sample are about 810,000 distinct CDR3 sequences, with roughly 50% of them counted one time only. Jointly, the top ten make up 4.6% of the sample.

Sequencing used blood. This receptor chain uses TRBV20-1 and TRBJ2-1; a tentative D match to TRBD2 spans 5 bases. The receptor's source is a girl aged 10-17 years with multiple sclerosis. CDR3 region: CSASPGMLYNEQFF. The DNA is TGCAGTGCTAGCCCGGGGATGCTTTACAATGAGCAGTTCTTC.